Included here is one T cell receptor beta chain sequence, with context. These data are taken from a study of blood T cell repertoires in COVID-19. With 2 bases removed from V and 7 bases from J, the gap between germline ends came to 11 bases. The CDR3 covers 12 residues. CDR1 is GTSNPN and CDR2 is SVGIG in the germline V gene (reference sequence). TCRdb's table, derived via immunoSEQ multiplex PCR, lists solely in-frame clones and lacks some. The sample holds approximately 69,000 clones, nearly 90% seen once. Sequencing used peripheral blood. The TCR originated in a man between 45 and 60 years old with acute or convalescent COVID-19. The chain recombines TRBV30 with TRBJ1-1; tentative D call: TRBD1 (6 bases). CDR3 residues: CAWSWTESEAFF. Here the CDR3 DNA reads TGTGCCTGGAGTTGGACAGAAAGTGAAGCTTTCTTT.